Listed here are 9 T cell receptor beta chains from one sample, sequenced in a study of blood T cell repertoires in COVID-19. Produced via immunoSEQ multiplex PCR; TCRdb's table is partial and in-frame only. The sample has approximately 60,000 clones; around 90% are singletons. The sequenced sample was peripheral blood. Receptors originate from an elderly woman with COVID-19, enrolled during active disease.

The chain has TRBV3-1 (or the pseudogene TRBV3-2) and TRBJ2-1; 7 bases are a match to TRBD1. J gave up 6 bases and V 1 base, and 6 bases lay outside the gene matches. Germline V lookup: CDR1 LGHDT, CDR2 YNNKEL (reference sequence). This CDR3 region has 15 residues. CDR3 coding DNA: TGTGCCAGCAGCCAAGTGGCACAGGGGTCCAATGAGCAGTTCTTC. This translates into CASSQVAQGSNEQFF.

The chain links TRBV3-1 (or the pseudogene TRBV3-2) to TRBJ1-1; D might be TRBD1 (6 bases). This CDR3 has 14 residues. Germline V lookup: CDR1 LGHDT, CDR2 YNNKEL (reference sequence). Trimming cost V 2 bases and J 1 base, with 8 bases left between them. CDR3 sequence reads: CASSQIGGNTEAFF. The CDR3, as DNA: TGTGCCAGCAGCCAAATAGGGGGGAACACTGAAGCTTTCTTT.

Concerning this clone itself: Its ends do not fully match the called genes, so a read error is possible. The genes are TRBV25-1 and TRBJ1-2, with D tentatively TRBD1 (6 bases). The CDR3 covers 15 residues. CDR1 and CDR2 (germline): MGHDK, SYGVNS. The CDR3 DNA reads as TGTGCCAGCAGTGACGGGGACACGCCTAATTATGGCTACACCTTC. Amino acids: CASSDGDTPNYGYTF.

At least ten counts were recorded for this clone. The chain recombines TRBV7-9 with TRBJ2-7, with D possibly matching TRBD2 (6 bases). Trimming removed 3 bases at V and 3 bases at J, with 15 bases between. The CDR3 has 15 residues. Per the germline V gene, CDR1 is SEHNR and CDR2 is FQNEAQ (reference sequence). This chain's CDR3 is CASSFRDFGFYEQYF. Here the CDR3 DNA reads TGTGCCAGCAGCTTTAGGGACTTCGGTTTCTACGAGCAGTACTTC.

The chain joins TRBV2 to TRBJ2-7; D unresolved. CDR1 SNHLY and CDR2 FYNNEI come from the germline V gene. The CDR3 has 11 residues. V gave up 6 bases and J gave up 2 bases, with 5 bases separating them. CDR3 loop: CASRRAYEQYF. As DNA, the CDR3 is TGTGCCAGCAGAAGAGCCTACGAGCAGTACTTC.

This clone came up a few times. The chain has TRBV6-5 and TRBJ1-3, with D possibly being TRBD1 (6 bases). The ends were cut back, 6 bases at V and 3 bases at J, with 12 bases in the middle. The CDR3 spans 14 residues. Per germline, CDR1 MNHEY and CDR2 SVGAGI. CDR3 sequence reads: CASRPQGSGNTIYF. CDR3 DNA sequence: TGTGCCAGCAGGCCACAGGGAAGTGGAAACACCATATATTTT.

This rearrangement joins TRBV10-3 to TRBJ1-1; no definite D call. Between the trimmed V and J ends, which lost 0 bases and 4 bases, there was a span of 12 bases. The germline gives CDR1 ENHRY, CDR2 SYGVKD. This CDR3 is 15 amino acids long. The CDR3 region is CAISESSGRSTEAFF. The CDR3 DNA reads as TGTGCCATCAGTGAGTCATCGGGGAGGAGCACTGAAGCTTTCTTT.

This clone was detected only once. This rearrangement joins TRBV2 to TRBJ1-2; D possibly corresponds to TRBD1 (6 bases). V was cut by 2 bases and J by 5 bases, with 24 bases left in between. The germline gives CDR1 SNHLY, CDR2 FYNNEI. CDR3 length: 18 amino acids. The CDR3 region is CASSERGGTSALLYGYTF. In DNA form, the CDR3 reads TGTGCCAGCAGTGAAAGGGGGGGGACCTCCGCCCTATTGTATGGCTACACCTTC.

The chain links TRBV4-1 to TRBJ1-6; the match to TRBD1 covers 7 bases. CDR3 length equals 18 residues. The germline V gene encodes CDR1 MGHRA and CDR2 YSYEKL. Unmatched junction bases numbered 5, after V lost 0 bases and J lost 0 bases. In DNA form, the CDR3 reads TGCGCCAGCAGCCAAGATACGACAGGGAGCTCCTATAATTCACCCCTCCACTTT. As protein: CASSQDTTGSSYNSPLHF.